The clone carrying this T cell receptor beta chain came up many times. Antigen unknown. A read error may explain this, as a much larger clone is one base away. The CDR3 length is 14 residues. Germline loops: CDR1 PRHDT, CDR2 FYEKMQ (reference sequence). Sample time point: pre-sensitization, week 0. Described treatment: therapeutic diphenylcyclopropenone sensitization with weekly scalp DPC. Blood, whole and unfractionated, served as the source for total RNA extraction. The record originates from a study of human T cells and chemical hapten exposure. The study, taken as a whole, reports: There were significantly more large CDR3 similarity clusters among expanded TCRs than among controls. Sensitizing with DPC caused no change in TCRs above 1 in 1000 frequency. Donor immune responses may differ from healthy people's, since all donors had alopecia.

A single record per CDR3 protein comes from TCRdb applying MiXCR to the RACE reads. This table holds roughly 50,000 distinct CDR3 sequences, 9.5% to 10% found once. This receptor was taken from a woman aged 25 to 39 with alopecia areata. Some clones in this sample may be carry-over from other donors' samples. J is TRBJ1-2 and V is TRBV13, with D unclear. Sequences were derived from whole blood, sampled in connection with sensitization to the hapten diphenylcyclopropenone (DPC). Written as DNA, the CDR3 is TGTGCCAGCAGCTTATCTCGGGATAACTATGGCGACAACTTC. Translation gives CASSLSRDNYGDNF.